This is a list of T cell receptor beta chains from one sample in a study of shared clonotypes between healthy human individuals. Sequenced by immunoSEQ multiplex PCR; TCRdb stores in-frame clones only, minus some. This table has 1 million to 1.3 million clones, about 84% appearing once. The sequenced material came from memory CD4+ T cells from PBMCs. These receptors were obtained from a man aged 18 to 29 in good health. Some clones in this sample may be carry-over from other donors' samples. The CDR3 runs from the conserved cysteine through the conserved F or W. Fields, in order: clone size, V gene, CDR3 length, CDR3 protein. A row's size may be missing; if present it is once, few, many or a size class.

- TRBV28 14 CASSRRTSSYEQYF
- TRBV28 12 CASSLREYGYTF
- TRBV2 15 CAMNRGVDPNYGYTF
few TRBV28 13 CASGSGRVYGYTF
- TRBV18 12 CASSPGQFQAFF
- TRBV28 18 CASSKLTGLAGVVYEQYF
- TRBV18 12 CASSTGYNEQFF
- TRBV28 14 CASRDRGTGNTIYF
- TRBV18 15 CASSPTGQVNQPQHF
many TRBV30 15 CASRGQEVGRAEAFF
- TRBV4-3 16 CASSQRQVSGANVLTF
many TRBV7-2 17 CASSLATGWGSAGELFF
- TRBV5-1 16 CASSLETTASYNEQFF
- TRBV5-6 16 CASSFGGGAWYQPQHF
- TRBV7-3 16 CASSLGGGTGNTEAFF
once TRBV12-1 12 CASSSSTDTQYF
- TRBV28 17 CASSFSPSGRARDTQYF
- TRBV7-3 15 CASSATSGNTDTQYF
- TRBV7-2 15 CASSLPGSGQGGYTF
- TRBV4-1 16 CASSLLTGQAGEKLFF
- TRBV7-3 16 CASSVGGPRSYNEQFF
- TRBV4-3 17 CASSQDPREGLTDTQYF
- TRBV5-1 15 CASGTSGFNTGELFF
- TRBV20-1 11 CSHQPADTQYF
many TRBV27 15 CASKKGHLVPSEQYF
- TRBV5-4 15 CASRGSVGQDYGYTF
- TRBV7-8 16 CASSLFREVGNQPQHF
few TRBV28 12 CASNPNSYGYTF
- TRBV9 16 CASSVGSGSGYYEQYF
- TRBV7-9 12 CASSLVSYEQYF
- TRBV6-6 15 CASSDSGRGNNEQFF
- TRBV2 10 CASSEQGQYF
- TRBV7-9 16 CASSLPNPDPRTEAFF
- TRBV5-4 16 CASSTQGAIDTDTQYF
- TRBV30 11 CAWSVTYEQYF
- TRBV15 14 CATSVIVGDYGYTF
- TRBV6-1 18 CASSERRGTSGSGGELFF
once TRBV10-2 14 CASSDLTGGYEQYF
few TRBV6-6 15 CAGKQGTANTGELFF
- TRBV5-1 14 CASSLDGVDQPQHF
- TRBV29-1 12 CSVVWGAGELFF
- TRBV7-3 14 CASSLDGRGNTIYF
few TRBV7-9 14 CASSLFLLDTEAFF
- TRBV10-3 15 CASTTGGLGYNEQFF
few TRBV18 14 CASSSQVPNTEAFF
once TRBV28 13 CASSFRTPVKQFF
- TRBV18 15 CASSPTTRSILEAFF
- TRBV6-5 15 CASSYSGDRGYEQYF
- TRBV7-2 14 CASSPRTGDTEAFF
few TRBV5-4 15 CASSAGQGADQPQHF
- TRBV18 13 CASSPTDDYGYTF
- TRBV6-5 12 CASSYNHNEQFF
- TRBV10-3 16 CAISEWASGIQETQYF